Listed below are T cell receptor beta chains from one sample, sequenced in a study of graft-versus-host responses after intestinal transplantation. Antigen specificity for these receptors is unknown. Clones were read by immunoSEQ multiplex PCR, and TCRdb kept only the in-frame ones, dropping some. In the table there are fewer than 50,000 clones, approximately 84% of which are singletons. Source: unstimulated CD4+ T cells sorted from spleen or lymph node cells, taken before transplant. The receptors were gathered from a human donor who was the organ donor for an intestinal transplant. Both conserved end residues are part of each CDR3. Each record gives: J gene, D gene, clone size, V gene, CDR3 protein, CDR3 DNA. D genes are given only for firm matches. Part of the rows lack a size; the others show once, few, many or a class for expanded clones.

TRBJ1-2 | . | few | TRBV5-1 | CASRQDYGYTF | TGCGCCAGCAGACAGGACTATGGCTACACCTTC
TRBJ2-7 | . | . | TRBV7-8 | CASSLGGTNYEQYF | TGTGCCAGCAGCTTAGGAGGCACCAACTACGAGCAGTACTTC
TRBJ2-5 | . | once | TRBV18 | CASSRTAQETQYF | TGTGCCAGCTCACGGACAGCTCAAGAGACCCAGTACTTC
TRBJ2-2 | . | . | TRBV6-1 | CASSQNTGELFF | TGTGCCAGCAGTCAAAACACCGGGGAGCTGTTTTTT
TRBJ2-3 | . | . | TRBV13 | CASSLVPDTQYF | TGTGCCAGCAGCTTAGTGCCAGATACGCAGTATTTT
TRBJ1-4 | TRBD1 | . | TRBV19 | CASSPGQSTNEKLFF | TGTGCCAGTAGTCCGGGACAGTCAACTAATGAAAAACTGTTTTTT
TRBJ2-3 | TRBD2 | . | TRBV18 | CASSLAGGPDTQYF | TGTGCCAGCTCACTAGCGGGGGGGCCAGATACGCAGTATTTT
TRBJ2-5 | TRBD1 | few | TRBV6-1 | CASSEGGTGVEETQYF | TGTGCCAGCAGTGAAGGGGGCACAGGGGTTGAGGAGACCCAGTACTTC
TRBJ2-2 | TRBD2 | . | TRBV19 | CASSGTKNTGELFF | TGTGCCAGCTCCGGGACTAAAAACACCGGGGAGCTGTTTTTT
TRBJ1-5 | TRBD1 | . | TRBV6-1 | CASRVRGTANQPQHF | TGTGCCAGCAGAGTCAGGGGGACCGCGAATCAGCCCCAGCATTTT
TRBJ1-4 | TRBD1 | . | TRBV10-2 | CASSESGTGEKLFF | TGCGCCAGCAGTGAGTCCGGGACAGGTGAAAAACTGTTTTTT
TRBJ2-1 | . | . | TRBV6-1 | CASSEARRAGLGNEQFF | TGTGCCAGCAGTGAGGCGCGTCGGGCGGGCCTGGGGAATGAGCAGTTCTTC
TRBJ1-2 | . | once | TRBV6-5 | CASSEPKNYGYTF | TGTGCCAGCAGTGAGCCCAAAAACTATGGCTACACCTTC
TRBJ2-1 | . | . | TRBV5-1 | CASSLADRPERINNEQFF | TGCGCCAGCAGCTTGGCCGACCGACCAGAGAGAATCAACAATGAGCAGTTCTTC
TRBJ2-5 | TRBD1 | . | TRBV29-1 | CSVTRQGGETQYF | TGCAGCGTTACGAGACAGGGTGGGGAGACCCAGTACTTC
TRBJ2-3 | TRBD2 | few | TRBV11-3 | CASSLDGTSGGADTQYF | TGTGCCAGCAGCTTAGATGGGACTAGCGGGGGGGCCGATACGCAGTATTTT
TRBJ2-7 | . | . | TRBV11-2 | CASSFPFGGIRDTYEQYF | TGTGCCAGCAGCTTCCCCTTCGGGGGCATCAGGGATACCTACGAGCAGTACTTC
TRBJ1-3 | . | . | TRBV2 | CASSGLRGVGNTIYF | TGTGCCAGCAGTGGACTCAGGGGTGTTGGAAACACCATATATTTT
TRBJ2-1 | TRBD2 | . | TRBV7-2 | CASSSSPVTSGLMVNEQFF | TGTGCCAGCAGCTCCTCACCGGTGACTAGCGGGTTGATGGTAAATGAGCAGTTCTTC
TRBJ1-3 | . | . | TRBV30 | CAWSVGVGNTIYF | TGTGCCTGGAGTGTAGGGGTGGGAAACACCATATATTTT
TRBJ2-5 | . | . | TRBV18 | CASSPGPNSETQYF | TGTGCCAGCTCACCTGGTCCGAATAGCGAGACCCAGTACTTC
TRBJ1-2 | . | . | TRBV30 | CAWSVGSRMANTF | TGTGCCTGGAGTGTGGGGAGTCGTATGGCTAACACCTTC
TRBJ1-3 | . | . | TRBV30 | CASFSRDASSGNTIYF | TGTGCCTCATTCTCCCGGGACGCCAGCTCTGGAAACACCATATATTTT
TRBJ2-2 | TRBD2 | . | TRBV6-6 | CASRAGGSNTGELFF | TGTGCCAGCAGAGCCGGGGGGTCGAACACCGGGGAGCTGTTTTTT
TRBJ2-7 | . | . | TRBV6-6 | CASSYGSGYEQYF | TGTGCCAGCAGTTACGGATCTGGCTACGAGCAGTACTTC
TRBJ1-1 | TRBD1 | . | TRBV11-3 | CASSWTGNTEAFF | TGTGCCAGCAGCTGGACAGGGAACACTGAAGCTTTCTTT
TRBJ2-3 | TRBD2 | once | TRBV5-1 | CASSLAGLAGGTDTQYF | TGCGCCAGCAGCTTGGCCGGACTAGCGGGGGGCACAGATACGCAGTATTTT
TRBJ2-5 | TRBD2 | . | TRBV11-2 | CASSSLAGKPLPGEQYF | TGTGCCAGCAGCTCACTAGCGGGTAAGCCCCTACCGGGGGAGCAGTACTTC
TRBJ1-2 | . | . | TRBV30 | CAWSRGFYGYTF | TGTGCCTGGAGTAGGGGATTCTATGGCTACACCTTC
TRBJ1-2 | . | . | TRBV7-6 | CASSLVTPGGPNYGYTF | TGTGCCAGCAGCTTAGTTACCCCGGGGGGGCCCAACTATGGCTACACCTTC
TRBJ1-2 | TRBD1 | . | TRBV2 | CASSFPSYGTGGAFYGYTF | TGTGCCAGCAGTTTTCCTTCCTACGGGACAGGGGGCGCTTTCTATGGCTACACCTTC
TRBJ2-4 | TRBD2 | . | TRBV4-3 | CASSQDPPRGAAKNIQYF | TGCGCCAGCAGCCAAGACCCCCCGCGGGGGGCGGCCAAAAACATTCAGTACTTC
TRBJ2-1 | TRBD2 | . | TRBV6-5 | CASSYGAGYNEQFF | TGTGCCAGCAGTTACGGAGCGGGGTACAATGAGCAGTTCTTC
TRBJ2-7 | . | few | TRBV6-6 | CASSLASWDYEQYF | TGTGCCAGCAGTTTAGCTAGCTGGGACTACGAGCAGTACTTC
TRBJ2-1 | TRBD2 | . | TRBV6-9 | CASGLTSGRNNEQFF | TGTGCCAGCGGATTGACTAGCGGGAGGAACAATGAGCAGTTCTTC
TRBJ1-2 | . | . | TRBV5-4 | CASSEGHRGPGYTF | TGTGCCAGCAGCGAGGGACATCGGGGCCCTGGCTACACCTTC
TRBJ2-1 | TRBD1 | . | TRBV19 | CASSTRQGNYNEQFF | TGTGCCAGTAGTACCCGACAGGGGAACTACAATGAGCAGTTCTTC
TRBJ1-2 | . | . | TRBV10-2 | CASVGRASNYGYTF | TGCGCCAGCGTGGGCAGGGCTTCTAACTATGGCTACACCTTC
TRBJ2-3 | . | . | TRBV13 | CASSLGSKIPDTQYF | TGTGCCAGCAGCTTGGGGTCTAAGATCCCAGATACGCAGTATTTT